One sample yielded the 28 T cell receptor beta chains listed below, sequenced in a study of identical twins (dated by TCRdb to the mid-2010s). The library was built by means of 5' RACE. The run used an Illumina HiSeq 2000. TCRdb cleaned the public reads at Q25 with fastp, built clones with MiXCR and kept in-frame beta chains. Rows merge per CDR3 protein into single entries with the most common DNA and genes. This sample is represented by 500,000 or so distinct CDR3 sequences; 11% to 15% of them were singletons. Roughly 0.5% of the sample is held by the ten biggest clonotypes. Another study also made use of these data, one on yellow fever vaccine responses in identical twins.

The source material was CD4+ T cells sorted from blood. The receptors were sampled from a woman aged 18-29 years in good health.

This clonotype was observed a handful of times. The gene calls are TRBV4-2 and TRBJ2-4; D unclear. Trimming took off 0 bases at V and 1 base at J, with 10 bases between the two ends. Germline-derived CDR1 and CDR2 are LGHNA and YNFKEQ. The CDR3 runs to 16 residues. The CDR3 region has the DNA TGTGCCAGCAGCCAAGACACCTCCGTGGCCAAAAACATTCAGTACTTC. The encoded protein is CASSQDTSVAKNIQYF.

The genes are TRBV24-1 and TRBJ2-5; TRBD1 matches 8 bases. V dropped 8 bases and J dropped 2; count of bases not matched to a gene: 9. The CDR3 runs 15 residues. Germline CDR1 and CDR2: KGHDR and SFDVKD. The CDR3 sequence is CATTRDGTGQETQYF. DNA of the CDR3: TGTGCCACCACGCGAGACGGGACAGGTCAAGAGACCCAGTACTTC.

CDR3 DNA: TGCGCCAGTAGCACCCGGGGCTCCTACGAGCAGTACTTC. Amino acid sequence: CASSTRGSYEQYF. The chain combines TRBV5-1 with TRBJ2-7, with D possibly TRBD2 on 5 matching bases. Looked up from germline, CDR1 is SGHRS and CDR2 is YFSETQ. The V and J ends lost 8 bases and 0 bases respectively, with 12 bases between them. The CDR3 loop spans 13 amino acids.

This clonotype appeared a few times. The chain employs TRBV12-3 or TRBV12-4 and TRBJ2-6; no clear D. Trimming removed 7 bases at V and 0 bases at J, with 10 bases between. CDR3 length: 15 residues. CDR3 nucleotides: TGTGCCAGCACCTTAAGACTCTCTGGGGCCAACGTCCTGACTTTC. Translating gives CASTLRLSGANVLTF.

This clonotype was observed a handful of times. CDR3 nucleotide sequence: TGCAGTGCTAGCGGGGCTCGAGTCTACAATGAGCAGTTCTTC. Amino acids: CSASGARVYNEQFF. This sequence joins TRBV20-1 and TRBJ2-1, with D perhaps given as TRBD1 or TRBD2 (5 bases each). The V gene lost 3 bases and the J gene lost 3 bases, with 12 bases spanning the gap. The CDR3 is made up of 14 amino acids. The germline gives CDR1 DFQATT, CDR2 SNEGSKA (reference sequence).

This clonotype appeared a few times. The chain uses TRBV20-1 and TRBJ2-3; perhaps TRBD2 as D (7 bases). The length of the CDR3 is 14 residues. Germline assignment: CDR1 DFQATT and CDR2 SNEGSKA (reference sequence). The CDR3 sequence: CSGQGRGFTDTQYF. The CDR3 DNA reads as TGCAGCGGCCAGGGGCGGGGGTTCACAGATACGCAGTATTTT.

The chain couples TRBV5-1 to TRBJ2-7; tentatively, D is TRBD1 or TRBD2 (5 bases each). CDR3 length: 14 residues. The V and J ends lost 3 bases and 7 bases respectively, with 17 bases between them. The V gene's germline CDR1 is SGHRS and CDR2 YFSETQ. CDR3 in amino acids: CASSSLYRGSEQYF. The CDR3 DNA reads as TGCGCCAGCAGCTCCCTTTACCGGGGCTCTGAGCAGTACTTC.

This CDR3 reads CSARGMGETQYF. CDR3 DNA: TGCAGTGCTAGGGGCATGGGAGAGACCCAGTACTTC. This chain links TRBV20-1 with TRBJ2-5; the D is unclear. The CDR3 is made up of 12 amino acids. V shed 3 bases and J shed 4 bases, with 9 bases lying between them. Germline V CDR1 and CDR2: DFQATT, SNEGSKA (reference sequence).

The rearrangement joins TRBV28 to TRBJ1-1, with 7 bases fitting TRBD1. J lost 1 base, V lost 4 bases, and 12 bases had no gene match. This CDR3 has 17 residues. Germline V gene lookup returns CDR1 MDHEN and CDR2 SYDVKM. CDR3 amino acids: CASSSPGQRGRNTEAFF. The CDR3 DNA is TGTGCCAGCAGTTCCCCGGGACAGCGCGGTCGGAACACTGAAGCTTTCTTT.

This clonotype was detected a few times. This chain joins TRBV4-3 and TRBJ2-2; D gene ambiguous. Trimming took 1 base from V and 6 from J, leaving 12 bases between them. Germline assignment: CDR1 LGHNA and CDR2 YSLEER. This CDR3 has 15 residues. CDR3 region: CASSQVLGGPGELFF. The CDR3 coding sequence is TGCGCCAGCAGCCAAGTCTTAGGTGGGCCCGGGGAGCTGTTTTTT.

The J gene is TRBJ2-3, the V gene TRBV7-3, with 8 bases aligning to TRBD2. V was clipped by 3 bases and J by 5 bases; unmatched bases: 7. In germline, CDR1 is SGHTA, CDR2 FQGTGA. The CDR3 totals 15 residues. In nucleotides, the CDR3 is TGTGCCAGCAGCTTGGTCGGGGGGGGCAAAGATACGCAGTATTTT. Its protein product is CASSLVGGGKDTQYF.

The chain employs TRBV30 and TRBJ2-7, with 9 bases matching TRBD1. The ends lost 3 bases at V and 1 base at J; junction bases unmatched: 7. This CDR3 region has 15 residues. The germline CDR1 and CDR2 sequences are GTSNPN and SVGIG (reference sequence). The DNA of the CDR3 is TGTGCCTGGAGCGGGGGACAGGGACGTTCCTACGAGCAGTACTTC. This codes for CAWSGGQGRSYEQYF.

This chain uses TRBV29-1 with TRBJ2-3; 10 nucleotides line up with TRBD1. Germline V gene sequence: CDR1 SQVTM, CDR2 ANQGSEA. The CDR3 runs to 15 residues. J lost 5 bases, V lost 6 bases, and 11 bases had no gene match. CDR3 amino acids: CSVEGARDRGDTQYF. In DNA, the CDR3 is TGCAGCGTCGAGGGCGCGCGGGACAGGGGAGATACGCAGTATTTT.

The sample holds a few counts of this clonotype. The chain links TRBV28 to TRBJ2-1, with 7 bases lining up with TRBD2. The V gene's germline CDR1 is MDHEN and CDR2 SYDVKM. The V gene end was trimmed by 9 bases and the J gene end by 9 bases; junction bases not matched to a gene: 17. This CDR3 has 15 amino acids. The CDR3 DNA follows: TGTGCCAGTAACAAACCGGGACTATCCCTCCCTGAGCAGTTCTTC. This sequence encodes CASNKPGLSLPEQFF. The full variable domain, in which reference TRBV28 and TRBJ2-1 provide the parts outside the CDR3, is DVKVTQSSRYLVKRTGEKVFLECVQDMDHENMFWYRQDPGLGLRLIYFSYDVKMKEKGDIPEGYSVSREKKERFSLILESASTNQTSMYLCASNKPGLSLPEQFFGPGTRLTVL.

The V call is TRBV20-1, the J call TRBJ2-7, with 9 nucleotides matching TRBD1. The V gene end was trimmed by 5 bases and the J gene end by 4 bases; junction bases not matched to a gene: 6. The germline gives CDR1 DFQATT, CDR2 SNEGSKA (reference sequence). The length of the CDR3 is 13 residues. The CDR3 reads CSAWDRVPYEQYF. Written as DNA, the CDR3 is TGCAGTGCTTGGGACAGGGTACCGTACGAGCAGTACTTC.

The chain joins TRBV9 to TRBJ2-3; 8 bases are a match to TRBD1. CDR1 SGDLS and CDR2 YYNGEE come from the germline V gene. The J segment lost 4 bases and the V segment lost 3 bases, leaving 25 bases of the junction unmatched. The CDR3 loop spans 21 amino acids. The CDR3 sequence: CASSAPPRDRTSQFLADTQYF. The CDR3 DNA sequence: TGTGCCAGCAGCGCGCCGCCCCGGGACAGGACCTCCCAGTTCTTGGCAGATACGCAGTATTTT.

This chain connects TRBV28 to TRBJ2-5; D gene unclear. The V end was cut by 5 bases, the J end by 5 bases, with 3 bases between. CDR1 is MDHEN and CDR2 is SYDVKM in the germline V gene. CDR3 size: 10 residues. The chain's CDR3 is CASSPETQYF. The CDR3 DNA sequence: TGTGCCAGCAGTCCGGAGACCCAGTACTTC.

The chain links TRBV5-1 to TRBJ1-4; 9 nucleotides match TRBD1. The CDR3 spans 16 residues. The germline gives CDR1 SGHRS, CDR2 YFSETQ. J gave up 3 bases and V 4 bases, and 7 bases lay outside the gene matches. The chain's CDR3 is CASSTGQGTANEKLFF. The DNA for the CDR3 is TGCGCCAGCAGCACGGGACAGGGTACGGCTAATGAAAAACTGTTTTTT.

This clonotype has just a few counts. This CDR3 reads CAISEFGQGTKYEQYF. As DNA, the CDR3 is TGTGCCATCAGTGAATTTGGACAGGGTACTAAGTACGAGCAGTACTTC. The chain joins TRBV10-3 to TRBJ2-7; 8 bases agree with TRBD1. Germline CDR1 reads ENHRY; CDR2 reads SYGVKD. The CDR3 is made up of 16 amino acids. J gave up 4 bases and V 3 bases, and 11 bases lay outside the gene matches.

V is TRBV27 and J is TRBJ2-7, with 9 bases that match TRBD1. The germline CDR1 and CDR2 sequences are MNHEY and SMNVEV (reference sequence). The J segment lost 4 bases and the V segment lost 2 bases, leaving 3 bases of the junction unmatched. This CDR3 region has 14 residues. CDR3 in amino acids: CASSLLGQGYEQYF. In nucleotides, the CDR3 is TGTGCCAGCAGTTTACTCGGACAGGGGTACGAGCAGTACTTC.

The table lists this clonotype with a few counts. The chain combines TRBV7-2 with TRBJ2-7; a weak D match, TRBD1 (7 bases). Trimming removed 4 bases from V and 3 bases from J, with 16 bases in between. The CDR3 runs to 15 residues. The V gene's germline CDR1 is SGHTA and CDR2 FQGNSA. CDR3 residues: CASSSRQGGIYEQYF. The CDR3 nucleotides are TGTGCCAGCAGCTCCCGACAGGGAGGTATCTACGAGCAGTACTTC.

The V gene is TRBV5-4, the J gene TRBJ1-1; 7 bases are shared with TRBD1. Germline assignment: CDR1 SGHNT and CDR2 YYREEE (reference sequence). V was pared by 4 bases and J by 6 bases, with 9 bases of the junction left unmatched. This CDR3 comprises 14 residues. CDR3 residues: CASSPQTGRAEAFF. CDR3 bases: TGTGCCAGCAGCCCTCAGACAGGGAGGGCTGAAGCTTTCTTT.

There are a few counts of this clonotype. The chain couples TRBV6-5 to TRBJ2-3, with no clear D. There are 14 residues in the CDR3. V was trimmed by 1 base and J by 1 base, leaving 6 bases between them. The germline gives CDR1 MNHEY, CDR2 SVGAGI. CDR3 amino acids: CASSYYDGTDTQYF. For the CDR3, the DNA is TGTGCCAGCAGTTACTATGATGGCACAGATACGCAGTATTTT.

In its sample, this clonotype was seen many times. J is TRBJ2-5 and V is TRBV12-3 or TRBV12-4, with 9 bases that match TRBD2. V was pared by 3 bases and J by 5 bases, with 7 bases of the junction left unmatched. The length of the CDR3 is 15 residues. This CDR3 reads CASSFVAGGLETQYF. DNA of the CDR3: TGTGCCAGCAGTTTCGTGGCGGGGGGGCTGGAGACCCAGTACTTC.

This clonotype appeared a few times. The CDR3: CASSKSLAYTVNEQFF. The CDR3 bases are TGTGCCAGCAGCAAATCACTCGCCTACACAGTCAATGAGCAGTTCTTC. This chain joins TRBV21-1 and TRBJ2-1. TRBV21-1 is shown as a pseudogene. The CDR3 runs 16 residues.

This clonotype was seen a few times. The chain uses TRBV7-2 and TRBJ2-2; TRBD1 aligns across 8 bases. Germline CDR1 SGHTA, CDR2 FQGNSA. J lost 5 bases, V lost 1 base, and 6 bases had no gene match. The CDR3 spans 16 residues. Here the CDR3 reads CASSLGQGAWTGELFF. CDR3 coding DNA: TGTGCCAGCAGCTTAGGCCAGGGGGCGTGGACCGGGGAGCTGTTTTTT.

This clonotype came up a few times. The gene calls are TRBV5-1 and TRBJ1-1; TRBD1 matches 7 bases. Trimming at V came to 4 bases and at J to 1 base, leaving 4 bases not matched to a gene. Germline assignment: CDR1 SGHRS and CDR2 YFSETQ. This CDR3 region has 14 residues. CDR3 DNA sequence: TGCGCCAGCAGCGAGGGGGCTACGAACACTGAAGCTTTCTTT. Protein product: CASSEGATNTEAFF.

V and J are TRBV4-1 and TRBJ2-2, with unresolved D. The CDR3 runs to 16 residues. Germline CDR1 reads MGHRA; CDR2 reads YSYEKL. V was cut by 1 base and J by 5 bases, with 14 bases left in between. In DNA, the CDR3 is TGCGCCAGCAGCCAAGTTACCCCTCAGGCAACCGGGGAGCTGTTTTTT. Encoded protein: CASSQVTPQATGELFF.